Listed here are 18 T cell receptor beta chains from one sample, sequenced in a study of beta chain features in type 1 diabetes. General study findings and limits: The study found moderately but significantly shorter TCRB CDR3s in all four CD4+ subsets of Type 1 diabetes patients.

Reverse transcription of all isolated RNA meant that expressed TCRB transcripts were sequenced. The method was immunoSEQ multiplex PCR; TCRdb's version includes in-frame clones alone and lacks a portion of them. The sample records a few hundred thousand clones, approximately 13% being singletons. Antigen specificity for these receptors is unknown. Material for sequencing was naive CD4+ T cells from blood. These receptors were collected from a woman in her late teens or twenties with type 1 diabetes.

The V gene is TRBV7-2, the J gene TRBJ1-1; 11 bases match TRBD1. The V segment lost 4 bases and the J segment 5 bases; nucleotides outside the gene matches: 6. The V gene's germline CDR1 is SGHTA and CDR2 FQGNSA. There are 15 residues in the CDR3. CDR3 DNA: TGTGCCAGCAGCTACGGACAGGGGGCGGGGACTGAAGCTTTCTTT. Its protein product is CASSYGQGAGTEAFF.

The gene calls are TRBV5-1 and TRBJ2-1, with 13 bases that match TRBD2. Germline lookup yields CDR1 SGHRS and CDR2 YFSETQ. After removal of 1 base from V and 6 bases from J, the junction contained 4 bases not matched to a gene. This CDR3 region has 16 residues. Here the CDR3 DNA reads TGCGCCAGCAGCTTGCCAGGGACTAGCGGGATCAATGAGCAGTTCTTC. Translating gives CASSLPGTSGINEQFF.

This CDR3 reads CASSPHGGITYEQYF. CDR3 DNA sequence: TGTGCCAGCAGCCCTCACGGCGGGATAACCTACGAGCAGTACTTC. V gene TRBV28 combines with J gene TRBJ2-7; TRBD2 might be the D (6 bases). Trimming cost V 6 bases and J 2 bases, with 17 bases left between them. This CDR3 comprises 15 residues. Looked up from germline, CDR1 is MDHEN and CDR2 is SYDVKM.

In its sample, this clone was seen a few times. The chain is built from TRBV28 and TRBJ1-5; possibly TRBD1 for D (5 bases). Germline V gene data show CDR1 as MDHEN and CDR2 as SYDVKM. The CDR3 totals 13 residues. CDR3 sequence: CAAGGGAYQPQHF. The CDR3 bases are TGTGCTGCCGGGGGGGGAGCCTATCAGCCCCAGCATTTT.

CDR3 sequence (DNA): TGTGCCAGCAGATCCGAAGCGGGGGCCACAGATACGCAGTATTTT. It yields the protein CASRSEAGATDTQYF. The chain combines TRBV28 with TRBJ2-3; 8 bases line up with TRBD2. The CDR3 runs 15 residues. The trim removed 6 bases at V and 2 bases at J, leaving 7 bases unmatched. Germline-derived CDR1 and CDR2 are MDHEN and SYDVKM.

The chain uses TRBV6-5 and TRBJ2-5, with TRBD2 matching 12 bases. The length of the CDR3 is 15 residues. V gave up 5 bases and J gave up 6 bases; unmatched junction bases: 7. Germline V CDR1 and CDR2: MNHEY, SVGAGI. The DNA for the CDR3 is TGTGCCAGCAGTCGGACTAGCGGGAATAGGAAGACCCAGTACTTC. Its protein product is CASSRTSGNRKTQYF.

This clone has just a few counts. The chain has TRBV9 and TRBJ2-2; TRBD2 agrees at 12 bases. Germline lookup yields CDR1 SGDLS and CDR2 YYNGEE. The CDR3 is 15 residues long. Trimming took 0 bases from V and 7 from J; bases not matched to a gene: 1. In nucleotides, the CDR3 is TGTGCCAGCAGCGTAGCTAGCGGGAGGGGCGGGGAGCTGTTTTTT. Amino acid sequence: CASSVASGRGGELFF.

J is TRBJ2-1 and V is TRBV7-9, with a possible D match to TRBD1 (5 bases). V lost 1 base to trimming and J lost 0 bases, with 10 bases between them. The V gene's germline CDR1 is SEHNR and CDR2 FQNEAQ (reference sequence). The CDR3 is made up of 16 amino acids. Written as DNA, the CDR3 is TGTGCCAGCAGCTTAGGGGGCACACGCTCCTACAATGAGCAGTTCTTC. Protein product: CASSLGGTRSYNEQFF.

This chain joins TRBV7-9 and TRBJ2-3, with 9 bases matching TRBD2. CDR3 length: 16 residues. Unmatched junction bases numbered 8, after V lost 5 bases and J lost 2 bases. Per germline, CDR1 SEHNR and CDR2 FQNEAQ (reference sequence). CDR3 DNA sequence: TGTGCCAGCAGCCAAGCGGCTAGCGGGACCACAGATACGCAGTATTTT. It is translated as CASSQAASGTTDTQYF.

The chain has TRBV5-1 and TRBJ2-2, with D possibly matching TRBD1 (5 bases). From germline, CDR1 is SGHRS and CDR2 YFSETQ. This CDR3 contains 13 residues. Trimming took off 6 bases at V and 4 bases at J, with 10 bases between the two ends. The CDR3 region is CASTGMSTGELFF. The CDR3 region has the DNA TGCGCCAGCACAGGGATGAGCACCGGGGAGCTGTTTTTT.

This clone was seen a handful of times. J is TRBJ2-7 and V is TRBV21-1; no DNA check was done on the table's D call, TRBD2. TRBV21-1 counts as a pseudogene. The CDR3 spans 19 residues. In DNA, the CDR3 is TGTGCCAGCAGCCCCCTCTGGATTGTGCTAGCGGGAGTGGGCTACGAGCAGTACGTC. This translates into CASSPLWIVLAGVGYEQYV.

The DNA of the CDR3 is TGTGCCAGCAGCCCGACTGCCGGGGCCTACGAGCAGTACTTC. Protein sequence: CASSPTAGAYEQYF. The chain carries TRBV7-9 and TRBJ2-7; a weak D match, TRBD2 (5 bases). The germline gives CDR1 SEHNR, CDR2 FQNEAQ (reference sequence). CDR3 length: 14 residues. Trimming took 5 bases from V and 2 from J, leaving 13 bases between them.

This clone showed up just a few times. The same CDR3 can be traced to other DNA sequences in this sample. The chain has TRBV28 and TRBJ2-1; TRBD1 aligns across 8 bases. CDR1 MDHEN and CDR2 SYDVKM come from the germline V gene. After removal of 5 bases from V and 3 bases from J, the junction contained 3 bases not matched to a gene. The CDR3 has 14 residues. The DNA of the CDR3 is TGTGCCAGCAGTCACGGACAGGGCTACAATGAGCAGTTCTTC. This sequence encodes CASSHGQGYNEQFF.

The V and J genes are TRBV18 and TRBJ2-3, with 7 bases lining up with TRBD2. CDR1 KGHSH and CDR2 LQKENI come from the germline V gene. Trimming removed 4 bases from V and 5 bases from J; junction bases left unmatched: 3. There are 13 residues in the CDR3. As DNA, the CDR3 is TGTGCCAGCTCACGACTAGCCGGAGATACGCAGTATTTT. Translating it yields CASSRLAGDTQYF.

This rearrangement joins TRBV15 to TRBJ1-2, with a tentative D call TRBD1 (6 bases). Germline CDR1 is LNHNV and CDR2 is YYDKDF (reference sequence). This CDR3 spans 16 amino acids. With 5 bases removed from V and 4 bases from J, the gap between germline ends came to 20 bases. As DNA, the CDR3 is TGTGCCACCAGCTACGAACGGGGGGGGCTGACCTATGGCTACACCTTC. Residues: CATSYERGGLTYGYTF.

This clone was detected a few times. The chain uses TRBV2 and TRBJ2-1, with 10 positions matching TRBD1. Per the germline V gene, CDR1 is SNHLY and CDR2 is FYNNEI. The V gene end was trimmed by 8 bases and the J gene end by 6 bases; junction bases not matched to a gene: 16. This CDR3 is built from 17 residues. The CDR3, as DNA: TGTGCCAGCCTGGGGTTTGGCGGGACAGGGGTTATCAATGAGCAGTTCTTC. Protein product: CASLGFGGTGVINEQFF.

This clone has more than one count but fewer than ten. V and J are TRBV14 and TRBJ2-3; unclear D gene. Germline V gives CDR1 SGHDN, CDR2 FVKESK. The CDR3 length is 14 residues. Trimming took off 2 bases at V and 3 bases at J, with 9 bases between the two ends. CDR3 sequence (DNA): TGTGCCAGCAGCCAAATATCGCGGACAGATACGCAGTATTTT. Its translation is CASSQISRTDTQYF. Complete variable domain (other parts from reference TRBV14 and TRBJ2-3): EAGVTQFPSHSVIEKGQTVTLRCDPISGHDNLYWYRRVMGKEIKFLLHFVKESKQDESGMPNNRFLAERTGGTYSTLKVQPAELEDSGVYFCASSQISRTDTQYFGPGTRLTVL.

The chain joins TRBV11-3 to TRBJ2-1; tentatively, D is TRBD1 (6 bases). In germline, CDR1 is SGHNT, CDR2 YENEEA. CDR3 length equals 14 residues. Deletions cut 5 bases from V and 8 bases from J, with 16 bases between. CDR3 coding DNA: TGTGCCAGCAGCCTGGTATTCAGGGGCGATGAGCAGTTCTTC. Encoded protein: CASSLVFRGDEQFF.